Included here is one TCR beta chain sequence, with context. Its cognate antigen is unknown. This sample was taken from a study of beta chain features in type 1 diabetes. Study findings and constraints: VDJ junctions from patients with type 1 diabetes contained fewer insertions and more deletions. Within patients, naive, central memory and Treg TCRB repertoires seemed more similar than within healthy donors.

As every portion of the isolated RNA was reverse transcribed, the sequencing read expressed TCRB transcripts. It was found that naive, central memory and regulatory T cell samples averaged around 3.7 million reads. TCRdb's table, derived via immunoSEQ multiplex PCR, lists solely in-frame clones and lacks some. The table shows 500,000 to 700,000 clones, with about 16% occurring only once. Trimming removed 1 base at V and 7 bases at J, with 10 bases between. The CDR3 totals 13 residues. The germline gives CDR1 SEHNR, CDR2 FQNEAQ (reference sequence). CD4+ cells of the naive, central memory, regulatory and stem cell-like memory types were sorted via CD45RO/CCR7/CD25/CD127/CD95/CD27.

The chain couples TRBV7-9 to TRBJ1-1, with no clear D. The sequencing input was naive CD4+ T cells from blood. The clonotype comes from a man aged 18 to 35 in good health. CDR3 nucleotides: TGTGCCAGCAGCTTAGGGCAGGTCTATGAAGCTTTCTTT. Residues: CASSLGQVYEAFF.